This T cell receptor beta chain was identified in a study of cytomegalovirus exposure and HLA in healthy donors. General study results and limits: According to a subsequent analysis, TCR clusters identified in the first cohort showed a tendency to co-occur across the approximately 130 validation repertoires. Reported results showed that the classifier diagnosed cytomegalovirus status with high specificity and sensitivity.

The donors were in the approximately 110-subject validation cohort; that cohort was separate from the 666-subject first cohort. Concerning this clone itself: The antigen is not known.

TCRdb keeps only in-frame clones here, not all; method: immunoSEQ multiplex PCR. The table records 120,000 or so clones, under 90% of them present only once. This TCR was recovered from a woman between 18 and 29 years old in good health and CMV-seronegative. The sequenced sample consisted of PBMCs.

CDR3 bases: TGTGCCAGCAGCTTAGGCATTTCGGGAGGGCCCCACAATGAGCAGTTCTTC. This translates into CASSLGISGGPHNEQFF. The rearrangement uses TRBV13 and TRBJ2-1, with 8 bases identical to TRBD2. Per germline, CDR1 PRHDT and CDR2 FYEKMQ (reference sequence). The CDR3 sequence is 17 residues long. J lost 5 bases, V lost 0 bases, and 9 bases had no gene match.